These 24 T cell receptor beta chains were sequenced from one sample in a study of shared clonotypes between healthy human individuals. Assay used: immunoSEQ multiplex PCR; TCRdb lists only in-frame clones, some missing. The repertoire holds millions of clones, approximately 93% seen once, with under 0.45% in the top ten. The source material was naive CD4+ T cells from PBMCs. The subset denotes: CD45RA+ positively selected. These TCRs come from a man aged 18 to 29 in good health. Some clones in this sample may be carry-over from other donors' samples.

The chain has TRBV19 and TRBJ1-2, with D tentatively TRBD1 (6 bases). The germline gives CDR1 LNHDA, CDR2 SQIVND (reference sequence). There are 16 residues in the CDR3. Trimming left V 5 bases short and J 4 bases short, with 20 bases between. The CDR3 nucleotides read TGTGCCAGTAGTCCCCGACAGGCAAGAAATGGCTATGGCTACACCTTC. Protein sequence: CASSPRQARNGYGYTF.

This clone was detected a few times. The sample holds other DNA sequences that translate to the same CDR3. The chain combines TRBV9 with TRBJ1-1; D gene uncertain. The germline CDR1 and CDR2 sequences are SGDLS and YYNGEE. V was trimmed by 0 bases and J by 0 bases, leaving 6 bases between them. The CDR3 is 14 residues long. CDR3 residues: CASSVGAVNTEAFF. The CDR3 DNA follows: TGTGCCAGCAGCGTAGGTGCGGTGAACACTGAAGCTTTCTTT.

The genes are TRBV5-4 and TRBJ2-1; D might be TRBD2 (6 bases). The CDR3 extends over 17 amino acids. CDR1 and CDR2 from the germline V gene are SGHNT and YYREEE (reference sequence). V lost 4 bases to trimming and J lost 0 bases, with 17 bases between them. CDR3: CASSPGLIQSSYNEQFF. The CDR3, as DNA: TGTGCCAGCAGCCCCGGACTAATCCAGAGCTCCTACAATGAGCAGTTCTTC.

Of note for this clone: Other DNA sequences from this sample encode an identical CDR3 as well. In DNA form, the CDR3 reads TGCGCCAGCAGCTTGGACAACTACTCCTACGAGCAGTACTTC. Translating it yields CASSLDNYSYEQYF. V usage is TRBV5-1 and J usage is TRBJ2-7; no definite D call. Germline V gives CDR1 SGHRS, CDR2 YFSETQ. V lost 0 bases, J lost 0 bases, and 7 bases lay in between. The length of the CDR3 is 14 residues. Full variable domain (missing parts from reference TRBV5-1 and TRBJ2-7): KAGVTQTPRYLIKTRGQQVTLSCSPISGHRSVSWYQQTPGQGLQFLFEYFSETQRNKGNFPGRFSGRQFSNSRSEMNVSTLELGDSALYLCASSLDNYSYEQYFGPGTRLTVT.

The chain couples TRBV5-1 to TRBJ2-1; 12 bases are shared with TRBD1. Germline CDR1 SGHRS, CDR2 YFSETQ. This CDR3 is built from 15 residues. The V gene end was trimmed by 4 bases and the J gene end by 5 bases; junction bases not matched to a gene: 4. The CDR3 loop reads CASSGGQGAHNEQFF. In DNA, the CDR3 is TGCGCCAGCAGCGGGGGACAGGGGGCGCACAATGAGCAGTTCTTC.

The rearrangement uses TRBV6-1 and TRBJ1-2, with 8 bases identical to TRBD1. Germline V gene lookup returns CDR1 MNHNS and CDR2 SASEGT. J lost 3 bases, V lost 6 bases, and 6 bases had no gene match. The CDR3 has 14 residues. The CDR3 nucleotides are TGTGCCAGCAGCAAGGACAGGGCCTACTATGGCTACACCTTC. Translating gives CASSKDRAYYGYTF.

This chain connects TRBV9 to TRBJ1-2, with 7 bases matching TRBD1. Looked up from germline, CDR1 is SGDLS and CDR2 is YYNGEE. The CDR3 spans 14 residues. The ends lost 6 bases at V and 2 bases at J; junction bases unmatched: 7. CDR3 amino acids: CASTKGDRNYGYTF. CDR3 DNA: TGTGCCAGCACCAAAGGGGACAGAAACTATGGCTACACCTTC. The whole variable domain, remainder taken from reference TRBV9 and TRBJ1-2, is DSGVTQTPKHLITATGQRVTLRCSPRSGDLSVYWYQQSLDQGLQFLIQYYNGEERAKGNILERFSAQQFPDLHSELNLSSLELGDSALYFCASTKGDRNYGYTFGSGTRLTVV.

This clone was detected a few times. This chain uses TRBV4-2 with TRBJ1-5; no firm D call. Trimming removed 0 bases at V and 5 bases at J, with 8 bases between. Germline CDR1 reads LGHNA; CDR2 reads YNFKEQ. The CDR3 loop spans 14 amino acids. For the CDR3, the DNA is TGTGCCAGCAGCCAAGAAGGAGACGATCAGCCCCAGCATTTT. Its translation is CASSQEGDDQPQHF.

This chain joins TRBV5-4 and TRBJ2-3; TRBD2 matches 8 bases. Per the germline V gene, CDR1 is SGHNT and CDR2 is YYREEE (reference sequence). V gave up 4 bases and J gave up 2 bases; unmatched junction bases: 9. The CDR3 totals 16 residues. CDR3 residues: CASSLRLARNTDTQYF. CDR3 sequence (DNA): TGTGCCAGCAGCCTCCGACTAGCGCGAAACACAGATACGCAGTATTTT.

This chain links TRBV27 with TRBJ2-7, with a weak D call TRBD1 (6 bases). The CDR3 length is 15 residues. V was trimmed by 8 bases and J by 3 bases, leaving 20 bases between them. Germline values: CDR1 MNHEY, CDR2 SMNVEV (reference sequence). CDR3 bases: TGTGCCAGCCAGGGGCTCGGCGATTATCACTACGAGCAGTACTTC. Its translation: CASQGLGDYHYEQYF.

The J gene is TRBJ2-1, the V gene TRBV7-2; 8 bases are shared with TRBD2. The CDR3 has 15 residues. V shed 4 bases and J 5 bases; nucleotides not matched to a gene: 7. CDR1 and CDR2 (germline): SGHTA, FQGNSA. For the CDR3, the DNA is TGTGCCAGCAGCTCCACTAGCGGAGCTAACAATGAGCAGTTCTTC. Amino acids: CASSSTSGANNEQFF.

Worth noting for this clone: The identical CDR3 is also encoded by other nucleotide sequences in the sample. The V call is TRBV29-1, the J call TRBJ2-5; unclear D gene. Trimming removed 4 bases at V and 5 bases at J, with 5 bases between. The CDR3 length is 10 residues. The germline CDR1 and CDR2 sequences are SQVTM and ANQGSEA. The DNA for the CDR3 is TGCAGCGTTGTCAGGGAGACCCAGTACTTC. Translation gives CSVVRETQYF. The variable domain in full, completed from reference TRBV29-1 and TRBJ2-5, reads SAVISQKPSRDICQRGTSLTIQCQVDSQVTMMFWYRQQPGQSLTLIATANQGSEATYESGFVIDKFPISRPNLTFSTLTVSNMSPEDSSIYLCSVVRETQYFGPGTRLLVL.

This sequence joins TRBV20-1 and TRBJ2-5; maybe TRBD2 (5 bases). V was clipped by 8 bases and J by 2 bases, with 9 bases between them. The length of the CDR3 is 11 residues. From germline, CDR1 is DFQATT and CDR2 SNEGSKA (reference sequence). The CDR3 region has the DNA TGCAGTCCCCCGGGGCAAGAGACCCAGTACTTC. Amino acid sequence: CSPPGQETQYF.

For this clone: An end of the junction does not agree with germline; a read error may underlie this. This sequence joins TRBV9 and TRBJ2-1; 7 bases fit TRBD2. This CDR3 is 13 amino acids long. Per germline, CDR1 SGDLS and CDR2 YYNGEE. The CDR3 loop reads CASSLRDYKEQFF. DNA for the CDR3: TGTGCCAGCAGCCTCCGGGACTACAAGGAGCAGTTCTTC.

CDR3 loop: CASSPDRAHHGYTF. The CDR3 bases are TGTGCCAGCAGCCCGGACAGGGCTCACCACGGCTACACCTTC. V usage is TRBV5-4 and J usage is TRBJ1-2, with 8 bases identical to TRBD1. Germline V CDR1 and CDR2: SGHNT, YYREEE (reference sequence). The V and J ends lost 4 bases and 8 bases, in that order; junction bases with no gene match: 10. The CDR3 is made up of 14 amino acids.

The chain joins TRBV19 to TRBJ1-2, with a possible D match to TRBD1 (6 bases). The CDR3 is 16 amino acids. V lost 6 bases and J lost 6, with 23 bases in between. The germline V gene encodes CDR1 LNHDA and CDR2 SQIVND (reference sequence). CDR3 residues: CASSFVSRGSTDGYTF. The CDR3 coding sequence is TGTGCCAGTAGCTTTGTAAGTAGGGGGTCGACAGATGGCTACACCTTC.

CDR3 region: CASSVRDTAVRVFF. DNA for the CDR3: TGTGCCAGCAGCGTTCGGGACACGGCCGTTAGGGTGTTTTTT. The chain combines TRBV11-2 with TRBJ1-4; perhaps TRBD1 as D (6 bases). The germline V gene encodes CDR1 SGHAT and CDR2 FQNNGV. Trimming cost V 5 bases and J 15 bases, with 22 bases left between them. The CDR3 consists of 14 residues.

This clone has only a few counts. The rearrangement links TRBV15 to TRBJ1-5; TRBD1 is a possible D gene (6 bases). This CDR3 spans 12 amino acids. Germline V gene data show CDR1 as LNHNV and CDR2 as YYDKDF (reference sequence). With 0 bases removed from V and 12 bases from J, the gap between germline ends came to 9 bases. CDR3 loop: CATSRDQGFQHF. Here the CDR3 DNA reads TGTGCCACCAGCAGAGATCAGGGGTTCCAGCATTTT.

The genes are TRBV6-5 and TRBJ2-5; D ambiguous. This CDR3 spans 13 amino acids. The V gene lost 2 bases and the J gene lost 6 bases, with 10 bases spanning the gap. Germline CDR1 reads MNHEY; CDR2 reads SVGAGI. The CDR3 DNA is TGTGCCAGCAGTTACGAGCAAAGACAGACCCAGTACTTC. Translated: CASSYEQRQTQYF.

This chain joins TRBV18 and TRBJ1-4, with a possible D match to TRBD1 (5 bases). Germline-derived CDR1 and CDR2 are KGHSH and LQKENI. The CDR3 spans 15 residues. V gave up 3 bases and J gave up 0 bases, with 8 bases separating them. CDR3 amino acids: CASSPDMATNEKLFF. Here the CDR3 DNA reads TGTGCCAGCTCACCGGACATGGCAACTAATGAAAAACTGTTTTTT. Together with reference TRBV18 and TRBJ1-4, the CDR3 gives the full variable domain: NAGVMQNPRHLVRRRGQEARLRCSPMKGHSHVYWYRQLPEEGLKFMVYLQKENIIDESGMPKERFSAEFPKEGPSILRIQQVVRGDSAAYFCASSPDMATNEKLFFGSGTQLSVL.

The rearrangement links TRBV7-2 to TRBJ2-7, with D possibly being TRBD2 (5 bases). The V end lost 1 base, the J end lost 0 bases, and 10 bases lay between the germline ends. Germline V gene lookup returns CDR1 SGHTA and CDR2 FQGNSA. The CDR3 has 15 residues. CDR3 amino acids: CASSLVGSYSYEQYF. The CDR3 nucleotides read TGTGCCAGCAGCTTAGTAGGGAGTTACTCCTACGAGCAGTACTTC.

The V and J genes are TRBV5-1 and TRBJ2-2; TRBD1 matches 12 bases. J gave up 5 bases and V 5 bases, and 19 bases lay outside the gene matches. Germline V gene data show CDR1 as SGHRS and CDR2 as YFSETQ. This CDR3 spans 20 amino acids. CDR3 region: CASRRGTGGSLADQTGELFF. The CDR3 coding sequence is TGCGCCAGCAGGCGTGGGACAGGGGGCTCGCTAGCGGATCAAACCGGGGAGCTGTTTTTT.

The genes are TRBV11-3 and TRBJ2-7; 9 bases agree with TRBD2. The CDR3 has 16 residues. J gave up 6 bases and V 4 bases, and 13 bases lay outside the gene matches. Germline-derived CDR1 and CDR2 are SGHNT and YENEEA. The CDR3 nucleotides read TGTGCCAGCAGCTCCTGGGTCGGCGGGAGGGCGGGCGAGCAGTACTTC. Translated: CASSSWVGGRAGEQYF. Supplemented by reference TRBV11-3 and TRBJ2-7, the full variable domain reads EAGVVQSPRYKIIEKKQPVAFWCNPISGHNTLYWYLQNLGQGPELLIRYENEEAVDDSQLPKDRFSAERLKGVDSTLKIQPAELGDSAVYLCASSSWVGGRAGEQYFGPGTRLTVT.

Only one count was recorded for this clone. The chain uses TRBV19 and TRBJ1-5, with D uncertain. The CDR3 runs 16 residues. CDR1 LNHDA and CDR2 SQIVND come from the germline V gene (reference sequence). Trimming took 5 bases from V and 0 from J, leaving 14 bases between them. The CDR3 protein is CASSPGSLFSNQPQHF. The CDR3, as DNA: TGTGCCAGTAGTCCGGGGTCCTTATTTAGCAATCAGCCCCAGCATTTT.